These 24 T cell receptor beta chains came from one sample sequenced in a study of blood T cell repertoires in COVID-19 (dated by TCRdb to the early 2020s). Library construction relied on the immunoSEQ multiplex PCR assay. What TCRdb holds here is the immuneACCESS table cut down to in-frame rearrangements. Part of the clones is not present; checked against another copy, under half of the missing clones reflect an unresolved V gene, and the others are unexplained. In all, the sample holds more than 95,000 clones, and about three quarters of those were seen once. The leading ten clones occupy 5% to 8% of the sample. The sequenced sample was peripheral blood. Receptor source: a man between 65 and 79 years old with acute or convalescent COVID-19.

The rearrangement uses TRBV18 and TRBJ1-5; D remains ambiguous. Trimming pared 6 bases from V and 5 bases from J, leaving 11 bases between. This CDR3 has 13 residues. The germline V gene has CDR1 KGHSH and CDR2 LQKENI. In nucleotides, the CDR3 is TGTGCCAGCTCCGTGTTAAGAGATCAGCCCCAGCATTTT. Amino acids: CASSVLRDQPQHF.

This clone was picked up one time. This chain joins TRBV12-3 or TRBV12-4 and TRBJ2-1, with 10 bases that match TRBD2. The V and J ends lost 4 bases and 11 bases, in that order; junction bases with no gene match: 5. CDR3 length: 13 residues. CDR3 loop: CASSSSSGGQQFF. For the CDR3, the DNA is TGTGCCAGCAGTTCCTCTAGCGGGGGTCAGCAGTTCTTC.

Here the CDR3 DNA reads TGCGCCAGCAGCGAAAGGAGTGAGCAGCCCCAGCATTTT. This translates into CASSERSEQPQHF. V gene TRBV5-1 combines with J gene TRBJ1-5, with no clear D. The germline CDR1 and CDR2 sequences are SGHRS and YFSETQ. V lost 4 bases to trimming and J lost 7 bases, with 12 bases between them. The CDR3 covers 13 residues.

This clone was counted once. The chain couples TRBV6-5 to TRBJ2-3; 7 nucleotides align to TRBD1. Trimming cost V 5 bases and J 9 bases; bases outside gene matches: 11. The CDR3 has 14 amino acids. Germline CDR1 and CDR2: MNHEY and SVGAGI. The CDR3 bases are TGTGCCAGCAGTCCGACAGGGAGTAGGGAGACGCAGTATTTT. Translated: CASSPTGSRETQYF.

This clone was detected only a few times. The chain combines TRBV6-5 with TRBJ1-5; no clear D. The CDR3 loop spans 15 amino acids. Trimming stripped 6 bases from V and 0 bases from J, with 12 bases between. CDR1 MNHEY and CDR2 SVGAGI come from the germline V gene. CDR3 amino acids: CASSAQANSNQPQHF. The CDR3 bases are TGTGCCAGCAGCGCCCAGGCTAATAGCAATCAGCCCCAGCATTTT.

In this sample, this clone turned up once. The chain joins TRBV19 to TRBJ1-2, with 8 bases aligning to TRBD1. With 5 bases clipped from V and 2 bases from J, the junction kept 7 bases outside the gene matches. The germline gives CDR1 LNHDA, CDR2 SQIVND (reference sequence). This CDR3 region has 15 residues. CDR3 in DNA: TGTGCCAGTAGTTTGACAGGGGCGGGCAACTATGGCTACACCTTC. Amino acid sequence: CASSLTGAGNYGYTF.

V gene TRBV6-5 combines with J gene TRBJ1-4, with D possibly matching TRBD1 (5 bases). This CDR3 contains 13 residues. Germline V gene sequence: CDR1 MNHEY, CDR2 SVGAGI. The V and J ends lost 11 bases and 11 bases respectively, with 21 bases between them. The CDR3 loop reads CAADVNGGGKLFF. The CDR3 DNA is TGTGCCGCGGATGTAAACGGGGGTGGGAAACTGTTTTTT.

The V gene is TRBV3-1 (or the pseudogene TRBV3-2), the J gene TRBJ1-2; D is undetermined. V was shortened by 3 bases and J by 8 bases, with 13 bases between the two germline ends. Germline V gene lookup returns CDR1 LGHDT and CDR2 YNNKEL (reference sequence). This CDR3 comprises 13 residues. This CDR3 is CASSHSEAGGYTF. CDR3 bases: TGTGCCAGCAGCCACTCGGAGGCGGGGGGCTACACCTTC.

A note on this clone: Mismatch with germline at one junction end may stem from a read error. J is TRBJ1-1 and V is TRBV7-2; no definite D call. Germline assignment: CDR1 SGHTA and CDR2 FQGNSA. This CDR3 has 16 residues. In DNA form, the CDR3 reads TGTGCCAGCAGCCCCCGAAGTATCAAGGAGGGCACTGAGGCTTTCTTT. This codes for CASSPRSIKEGTEAFF.

The CDR3 here is CASTSGNEQFF. CDR3 DNA: TGCGCCAGCACCTCAGGCAATGAGCAGTTCTTC. The rearrangement joins TRBV4-1 to TRBJ2-1, with D uncertain. Germline lookup yields CDR1 MGHRA and CDR2 YSYEKL. The CDR3 runs to 11 residues. Trimming took off 7 bases at V and 6 bases at J, with 7 bases between the two ends.

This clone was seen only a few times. CDR3 bases: TGTGCCAGCAGTTATGGGGGACAAAATAATTCACCCCTCCACTTT. Amino acid sequence: CASSYGGQNNSPLHF. This chain links TRBV27 with TRBJ1-6; perhaps TRBD1 as D (6 bases). Germline V gene data show CDR1 as MNHEY and CDR2 as SMNVEV (reference sequence). The ends were cut back, 4 bases at V and 5 bases at J, with 12 bases in the middle. The CDR3 consists of 15 residues.

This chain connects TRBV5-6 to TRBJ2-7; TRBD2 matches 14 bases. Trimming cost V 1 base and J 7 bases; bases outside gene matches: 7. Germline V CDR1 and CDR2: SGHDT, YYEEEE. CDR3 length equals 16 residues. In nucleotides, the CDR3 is TGTGCCAGCAGCTTGTTGAAGGGACTAGCGGGAGTTGAGCAGTACTTC. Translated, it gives CASSLLKGLAGVEQYF.

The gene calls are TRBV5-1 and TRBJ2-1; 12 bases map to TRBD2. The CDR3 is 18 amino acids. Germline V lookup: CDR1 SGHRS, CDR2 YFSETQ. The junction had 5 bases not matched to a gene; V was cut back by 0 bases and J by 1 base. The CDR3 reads CASSLASGGAGSYNEQFF. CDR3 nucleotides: TGCGCCAGCAGCTTGGCTAGCGGGGGGGCCGGGTCCTACAATGAGCAGTTCTTC.

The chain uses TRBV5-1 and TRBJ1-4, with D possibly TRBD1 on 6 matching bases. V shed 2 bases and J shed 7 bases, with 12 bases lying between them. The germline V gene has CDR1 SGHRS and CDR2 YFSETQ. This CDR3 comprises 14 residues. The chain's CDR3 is CASSLRQGFEKLFF. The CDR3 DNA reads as TGCGCCAGCAGCTTAAGGCAGGGGTTTGAAAAACTGTTTTTT. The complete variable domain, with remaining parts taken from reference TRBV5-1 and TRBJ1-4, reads KAGVTQTPRYLIKTRGQQVTLSCSPISGHRSVSWYQQTPGQGLQFLFEYFSETQRNKGNFPGRFSGRQFSNSRSEMNVSTLELGDSALYLCASSLRQGFEKLFFGSGTQLSVL.

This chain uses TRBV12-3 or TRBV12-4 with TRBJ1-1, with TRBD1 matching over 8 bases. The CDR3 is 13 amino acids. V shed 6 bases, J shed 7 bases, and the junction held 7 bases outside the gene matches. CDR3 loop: CASRWGQEFEAFF. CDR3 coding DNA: TGTGCCAGCAGATGGGGACAGGAGTTTGAAGCTTTCTTT.

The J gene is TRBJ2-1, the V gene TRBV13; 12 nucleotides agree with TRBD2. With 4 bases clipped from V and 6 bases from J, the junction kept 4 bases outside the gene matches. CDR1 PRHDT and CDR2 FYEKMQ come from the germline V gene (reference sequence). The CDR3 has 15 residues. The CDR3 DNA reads TGTGCCAGCAGCTCGCTAGCGGGGGGGTTCAATGAGCAGTTCTTC. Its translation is CASSSLAGGFNEQFF.

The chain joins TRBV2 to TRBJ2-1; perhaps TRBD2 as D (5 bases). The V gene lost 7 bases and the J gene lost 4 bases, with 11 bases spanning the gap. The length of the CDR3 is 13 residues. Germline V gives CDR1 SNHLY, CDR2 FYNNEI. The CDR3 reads CASTTDSYNEQFF. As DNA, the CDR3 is TGTGCCAGCACAACGGACTCTTACAATGAGCAGTTCTTC.

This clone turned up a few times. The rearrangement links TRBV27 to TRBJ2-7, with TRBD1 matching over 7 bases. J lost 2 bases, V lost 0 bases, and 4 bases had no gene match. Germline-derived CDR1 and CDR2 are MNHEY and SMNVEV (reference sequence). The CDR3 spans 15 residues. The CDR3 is CASSLSPTGTYEQYF. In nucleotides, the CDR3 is TGTGCCAGCAGTTTATCCCCGACAGGGACCTACGAGCAGTACTTC.

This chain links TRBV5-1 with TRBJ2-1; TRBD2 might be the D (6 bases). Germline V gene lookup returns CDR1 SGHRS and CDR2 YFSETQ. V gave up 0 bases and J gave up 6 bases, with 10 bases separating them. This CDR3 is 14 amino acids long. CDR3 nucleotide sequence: TGCGCCAGCAGCTTGGGGTCCGGGGGCAATGAGCAGTTCTTC. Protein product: CASSLGSGGNEQFF.

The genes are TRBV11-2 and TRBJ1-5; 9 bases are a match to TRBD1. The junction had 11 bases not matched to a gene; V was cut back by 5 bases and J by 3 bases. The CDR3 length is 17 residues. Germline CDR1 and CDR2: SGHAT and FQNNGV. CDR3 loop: CASSPGQGRMVNQPQHF. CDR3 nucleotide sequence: TGTGCCAGCAGCCCCGGACAGGGGCGGATGGTCAATCAGCCCCAGCATTTT.

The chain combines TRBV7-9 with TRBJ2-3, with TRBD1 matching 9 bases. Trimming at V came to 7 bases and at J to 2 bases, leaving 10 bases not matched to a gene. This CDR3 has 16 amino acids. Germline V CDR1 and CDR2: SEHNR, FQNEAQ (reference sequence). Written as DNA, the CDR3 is TGTGCCAGCATACTCCCGGGACAGGGAGCCACAGATACGCAGTATTTT. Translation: CASILPGQGATDTQYF. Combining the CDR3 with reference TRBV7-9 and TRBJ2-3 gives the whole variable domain DTGVSQNPRHKITKRGQNVTFRCDPISEHNRLYWYRQTLGQGPEFLTYFQNEAQLEKSRLLSDRFSAERPKGSFSTLEIQRTEQGDSAMYLCASILPGQGATDTQYFGPGTRLTVL.

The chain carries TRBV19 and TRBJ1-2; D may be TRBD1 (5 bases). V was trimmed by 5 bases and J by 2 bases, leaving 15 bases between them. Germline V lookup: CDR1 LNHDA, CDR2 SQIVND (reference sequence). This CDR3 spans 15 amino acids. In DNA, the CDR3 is TGTGCCAGTAGTGAGCACAGGAGGGCCAACTATGGCTACACCTTC. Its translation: CASSEHRRANYGYTF. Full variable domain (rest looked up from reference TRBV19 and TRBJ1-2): DGGITQSPKYLFRKEGQNVTLSCEQNLNHDAMYWYRQDPGQGLRLIYYSQIVNDFQKGDIAEGYSVSREKKESFPLTVTSAQKNPTAFYLCASSEHRRANYGYTFGSGTRLTVV.

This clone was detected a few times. The CDR3 loop reads CASSLEAEGAHGYTF. CDR3 in DNA: TGTGCCAGCAGCTTGGAGGCCGAGGGGGCTCATGGCTACACCTTC. The V call is TRBV5-4, the J call TRBJ1-2, with TRBD1 matching 7 bases. The ends lost 0 bases at V and 6 bases at J; junction bases unmatched: 8. In germline, CDR1 is SGHNT, CDR2 YYREEE (reference sequence). The CDR3 spans 15 residues.

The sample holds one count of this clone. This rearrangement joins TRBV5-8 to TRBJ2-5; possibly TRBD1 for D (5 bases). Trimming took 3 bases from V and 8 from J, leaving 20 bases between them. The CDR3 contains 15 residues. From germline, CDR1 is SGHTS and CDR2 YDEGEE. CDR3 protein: CASSSAVGHGETQYF. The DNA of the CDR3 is TGTGCCAGCAGCTCGGCCGTAGGACATGGAGAAACCCAGTACTTC.